The source of this T cell receptor (beta chain) is a study of PD-L1 blockade in urothelial cancer. Study-wide background: About 85% of the roughly 29 patients were men whose urothelial cancer was bladder-origin. Median blood clonality was around 0.08, with about 86,000 unique TCRs.

Time point specified: pretreatment peripheral blood. Regarding the study as a whole: Tumor-associated clones in the blood of durable-benefit patients grew more at 3 weeks.

The sample holds one count of this clone. The target antigen is unknown. The same CDR3 arises from other DNA sequences in this sample as well. The investigators introduced synthetic TCR analog templates into each PCR as spikes. Libraries were prepared by immunoSEQ multiplex PCR; TCRdb keeps only in-frame clonotypes and omits some of them. The profile shows tens of thousands of clones, roughly 80% of them singletons. CDR3 length equals 13 residues. Germline CDR1 is SGHRS and CDR2 is YFSETQ. The V gene lost 1 base and the J gene lost 1 base, with 5 bases spanning the gap. The sample here was PBMCs, taken around atezolizumab (anti-PD-L1) treatment. This chain links TRBV5-1 with TRBJ1-1; D possibly corresponds to TRBD1 (5 bases). The origin of this receptor is a man in his forties or fifties with urothelial cancer. CDR3 sequence reads: CASSLTGNTEAFF. In DNA form, the CDR3 reads TGCGCCAGCAGCTTGACAGGGAACACTGAAGCTTTCTTT.